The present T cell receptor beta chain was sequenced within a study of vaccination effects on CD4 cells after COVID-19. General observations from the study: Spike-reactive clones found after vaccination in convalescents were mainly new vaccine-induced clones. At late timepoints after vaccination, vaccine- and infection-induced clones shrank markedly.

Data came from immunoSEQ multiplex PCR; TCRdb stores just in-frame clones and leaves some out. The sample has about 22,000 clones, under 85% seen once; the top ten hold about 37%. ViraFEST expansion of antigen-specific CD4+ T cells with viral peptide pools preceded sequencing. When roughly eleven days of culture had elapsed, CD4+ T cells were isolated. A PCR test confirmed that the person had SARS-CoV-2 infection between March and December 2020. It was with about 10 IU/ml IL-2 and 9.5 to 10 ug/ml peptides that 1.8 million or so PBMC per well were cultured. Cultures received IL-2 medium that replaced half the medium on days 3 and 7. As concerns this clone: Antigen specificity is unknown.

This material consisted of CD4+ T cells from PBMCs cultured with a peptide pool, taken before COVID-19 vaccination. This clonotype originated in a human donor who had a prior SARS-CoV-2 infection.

DNA of the CDR3: TGTGCCAGCAGCGCCGGGATAGAGGGGTCACCCCTCCACTTT. The encoded protein is CASSAGIEGSPLHF. The genes are TRBV9 and TRBJ1-6; a possible D gene is TRBD1 (5 bases). The ends were cut back, 3 bases at V and 10 bases at J, with 14 bases in the middle. The CDR3 length is 14 residues. Germline loops: CDR1 SGDLS, CDR2 YYNGEE. Full variable domain (missing parts from reference TRBV9 and TRBJ1-6): DSGVTQTPKHLITATGQRVTLRCSPRSGDLSVYWYQQSLDQGLQFLIQYYNGEERAKGNILERFSAQQFPDLHSELNLSSLELGDSALYFCASSAGIEGSPLHFGNGTRLTVT.